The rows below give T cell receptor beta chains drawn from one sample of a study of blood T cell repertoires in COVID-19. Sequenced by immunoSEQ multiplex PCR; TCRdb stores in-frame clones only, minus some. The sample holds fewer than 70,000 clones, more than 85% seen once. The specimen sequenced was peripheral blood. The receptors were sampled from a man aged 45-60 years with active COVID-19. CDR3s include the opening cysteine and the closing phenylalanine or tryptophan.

CDR3: CASSSSGYVQYF; J: TRBJ2-7; V: TRBV11-3
CDR3: CASIDWRELQFF; J: TRBJ2-1; V: TRBV6-5
CDR3: CASSQASGLGSAKVF; J: TRBJ2-1; V: TRBV28
CDR3: CASSLPGQGSYEQYF; J: TRBJ2-7; V: TRBV7-9
CDR3: CASSLSDGNKTQYF; J: TRBJ2-5; V: TRBV27
CDR3: CASSFGGTSGSTGELFF; J: TRBJ2-2; V: TRBV11-3
CDR3: CATDPTPGGLVGGYTF; J: TRBJ1-2; V: TRBV28
CDR3: CASSYLAGGQETQYF; J: TRBJ2-5; V: TRBV5-1
CDR3: CASSLVAGNKETQYF; J: TRBJ2-5; V: TRBV5-1
CDR3: CATSDHRSLSNEQFF; J: TRBJ2-1; V: TRBV24-1
CDR3: CASSLKPGQGDGYTF; J: TRBJ1-2; V: TRBV4-3
CDR3: CASSQRGTRTYEQYF; J: TRBJ2-7; V: TRBV7-2